This T cell receptor (beta chain) is drawn from a study of cytomegalovirus exposure and HLA in healthy donors. Healthy individuals who donated bone marrow served as the donors. In the case of this clone: Antigen: not known.

PCR involved 60 Vbeta and 13 Jbeta primers. Assay: immunoSEQ multiplex PCR; the TCRdb copy retains only in-frame clones and omits some. The sample includes roughly 170,000 clones, approximately 88% of them seen just once. Study observations and caveats: A likely sequencing artifact accounted for one observed cluster of highly shared sequence variants. Reportedly, fewer N-insertions than the approximately 600-donor mean appeared in an Asian-associated ancestry cluster in a later analysis. Previously analyzed data showed that most TCR beta V segments were productive at a frequency of about 87% or about 30%.

The sample comprised PBMCs. The sequence came from a man aged 25-40 years in good health and CMV-seronegative.

CDR3 residues: CASSYRGLNHEQFF. In DNA form, the CDR3 reads TGTGCCAGCAGTTACCGAGGCCTGAACCATGAGCAGTTCTTC. The chain links TRBV6-5 to TRBJ2-1; D gene ambiguous. Germline V CDR1 and CDR2: MNHEY, SVGAGI. Trimming took off 2 bases at V and 8 bases at J, with 13 bases between the two ends. This CDR3 is 14 amino acids long.